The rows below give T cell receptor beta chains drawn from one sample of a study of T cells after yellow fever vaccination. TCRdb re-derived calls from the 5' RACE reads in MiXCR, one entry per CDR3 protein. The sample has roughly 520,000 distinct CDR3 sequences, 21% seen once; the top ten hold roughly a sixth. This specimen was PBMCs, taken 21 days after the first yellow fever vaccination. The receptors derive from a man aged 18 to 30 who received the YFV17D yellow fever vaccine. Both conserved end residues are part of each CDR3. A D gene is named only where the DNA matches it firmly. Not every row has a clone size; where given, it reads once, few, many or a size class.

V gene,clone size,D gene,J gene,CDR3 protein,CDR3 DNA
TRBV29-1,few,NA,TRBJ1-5,CSVGSGNQPQHF,TGCAGCGTCGGTTCGGGGAATCAGCCCCAGCATTTT
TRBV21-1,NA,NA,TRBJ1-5,CASSKARRDWSQPQHF,TGTGCCAGCAGCAAAGCGCGCAGGGACTGGAGTCAGCCCCAGCATTTT
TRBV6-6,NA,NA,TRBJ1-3,CASSRLSGNTIYF,TGTGCCAGCTCCAGGCTCTCTGGAAACACCATATATTTT
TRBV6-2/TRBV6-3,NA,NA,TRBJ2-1,CASRYPGPGANEQFF,TGTGCCAGCAGATACCCCGGGCCGGGGGCAAATGAGCAGTTCTTC
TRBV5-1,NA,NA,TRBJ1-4,CASSLDRPTEKLFF,TGCGCCAGCAGCTTGGACAGGCCCACAGAAAAACTGTTTTTT
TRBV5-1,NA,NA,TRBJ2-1,CASSKEGLSGGSHNEQFF,TGCGCCAGCAGTAAAGAGGGCCTCAGTGGTGGATCCCACAATGAGCAGTTCTTC
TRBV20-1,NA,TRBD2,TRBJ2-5,CSARNPSGGETQYF,TGCAGTGCAAGGAATCCTAGCGGGGGGGAGACCCAGTACTTC
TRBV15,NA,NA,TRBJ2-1,CATSRQRRNEQFF,TGTGCCACCAGCAGACAGAGACGCAATGAGCAGTTCTTC
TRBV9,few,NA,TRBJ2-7,CASSHQYQGDSSYEQYF,TGTGCCAGCAGCCACCAATACCAAGGAGACAGCTCCTACGAGCAGTACTTC
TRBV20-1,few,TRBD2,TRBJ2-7,CSARGSGDASYEQYF,TGCAGTGCTCGAGGTAGCGGGGACGCGTCCTACGAGCAGTACTTC